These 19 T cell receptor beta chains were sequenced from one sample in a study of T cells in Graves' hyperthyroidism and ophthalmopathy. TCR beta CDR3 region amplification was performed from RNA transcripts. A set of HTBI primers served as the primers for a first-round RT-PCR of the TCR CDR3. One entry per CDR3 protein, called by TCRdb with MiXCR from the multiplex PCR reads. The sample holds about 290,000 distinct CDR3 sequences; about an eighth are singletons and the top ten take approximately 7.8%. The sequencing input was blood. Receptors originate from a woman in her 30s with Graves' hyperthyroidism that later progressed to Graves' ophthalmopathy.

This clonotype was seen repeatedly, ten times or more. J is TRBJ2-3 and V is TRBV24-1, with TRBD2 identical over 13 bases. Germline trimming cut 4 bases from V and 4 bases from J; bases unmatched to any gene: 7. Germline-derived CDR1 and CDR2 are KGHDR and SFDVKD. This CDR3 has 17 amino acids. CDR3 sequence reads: CATSESMGLAGPDTQYF. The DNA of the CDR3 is TGTGCCACCAGTGAATCTATGGGACTAGCGGGGCCAGATACGCAGTATTTT.

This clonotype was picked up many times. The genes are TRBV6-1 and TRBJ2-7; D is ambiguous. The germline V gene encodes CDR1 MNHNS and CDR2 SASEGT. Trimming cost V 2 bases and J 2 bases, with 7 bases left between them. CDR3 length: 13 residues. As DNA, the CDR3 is TGTGCCAGCAGTGAATACAGCCCCTACGAGCAGTACTTC. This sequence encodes CASSEYSPYEQYF.

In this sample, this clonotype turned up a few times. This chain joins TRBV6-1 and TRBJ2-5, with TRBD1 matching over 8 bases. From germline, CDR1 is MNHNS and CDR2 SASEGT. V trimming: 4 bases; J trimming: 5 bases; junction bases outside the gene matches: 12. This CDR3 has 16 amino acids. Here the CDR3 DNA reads TGTGCCAGCAGTGGCGTCCCGGCAGGGGGCAGGGAGACCCAGTACTTC. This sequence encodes CASSGVPAGGRETQYF.

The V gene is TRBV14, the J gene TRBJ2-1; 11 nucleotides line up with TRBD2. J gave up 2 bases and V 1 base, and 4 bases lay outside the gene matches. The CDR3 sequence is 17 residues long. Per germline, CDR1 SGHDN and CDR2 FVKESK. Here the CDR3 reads CASSQALAGETYNEQFF. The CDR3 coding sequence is TGTGCCAGCAGCCAAGCACTAGCGGGGGAAACCTACAATGAGCAGTTCTTC.

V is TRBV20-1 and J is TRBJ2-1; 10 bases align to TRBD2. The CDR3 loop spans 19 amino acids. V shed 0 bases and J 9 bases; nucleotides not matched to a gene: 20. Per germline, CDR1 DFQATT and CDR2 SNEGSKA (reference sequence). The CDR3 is CSARDLRGGSSGSQGEQFF. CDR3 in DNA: TGCAGTGCTAGAGATTTACGAGGCGGGTCTAGCGGGAGTCAGGGTGAGCAGTTCTTC.

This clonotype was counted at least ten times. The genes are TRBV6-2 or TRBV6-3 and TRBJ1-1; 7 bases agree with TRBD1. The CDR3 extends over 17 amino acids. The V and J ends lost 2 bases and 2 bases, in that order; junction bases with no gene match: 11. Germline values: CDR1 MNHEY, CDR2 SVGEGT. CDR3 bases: TGTGCCAGCAGTTACGAGAGGACAGGCACGGGAAACACTGAAGCTTTCTTT. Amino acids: CASSYERTGTGNTEAFF.

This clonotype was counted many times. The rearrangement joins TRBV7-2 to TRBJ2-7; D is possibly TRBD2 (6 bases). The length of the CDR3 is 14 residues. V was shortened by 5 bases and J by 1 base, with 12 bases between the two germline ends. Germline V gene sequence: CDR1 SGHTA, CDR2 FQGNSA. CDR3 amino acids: CASSPQTSSYEQYF. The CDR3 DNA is TGTGCCAGCAGCCCGCAGACTAGTTCCTACGAGCAGTACTTC.

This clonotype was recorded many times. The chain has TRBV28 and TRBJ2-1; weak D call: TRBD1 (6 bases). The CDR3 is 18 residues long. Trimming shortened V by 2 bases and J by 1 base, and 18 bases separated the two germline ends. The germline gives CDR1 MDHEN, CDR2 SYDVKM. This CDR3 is CASSLPKQGARSYNEQFF. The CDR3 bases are TGTGCCAGCAGTTTACCAAAACAGGGAGCAAGGTCCTACAATGAGCAGTTCTTC.

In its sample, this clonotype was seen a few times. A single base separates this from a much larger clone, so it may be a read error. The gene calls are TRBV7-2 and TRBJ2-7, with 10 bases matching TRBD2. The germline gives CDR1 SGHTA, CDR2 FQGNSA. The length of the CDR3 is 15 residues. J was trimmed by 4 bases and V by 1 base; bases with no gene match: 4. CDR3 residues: CASSLVSSGGYEQYF. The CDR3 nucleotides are TGTGCCAGCAGCTTAGTATCTAGCGGGGGTTACGAGCAGTACTTC.

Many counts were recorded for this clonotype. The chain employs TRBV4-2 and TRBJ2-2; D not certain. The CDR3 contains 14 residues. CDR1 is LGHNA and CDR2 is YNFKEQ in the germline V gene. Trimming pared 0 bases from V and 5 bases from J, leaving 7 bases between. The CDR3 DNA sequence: TGTGCCAGCAGCCAAGACGTGGTTACCGGGGAGCTGTTTTTT. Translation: CASSQDVVTGELFF.

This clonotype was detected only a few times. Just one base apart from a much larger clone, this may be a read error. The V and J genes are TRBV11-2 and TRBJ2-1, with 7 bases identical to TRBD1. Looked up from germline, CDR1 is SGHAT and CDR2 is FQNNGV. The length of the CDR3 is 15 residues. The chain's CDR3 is CVSSREGASSNEQFF. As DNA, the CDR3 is TGTGTCAGCAGCCGAGAGGGGGCTAGCTCGAATGAGCAGTTCTTC.

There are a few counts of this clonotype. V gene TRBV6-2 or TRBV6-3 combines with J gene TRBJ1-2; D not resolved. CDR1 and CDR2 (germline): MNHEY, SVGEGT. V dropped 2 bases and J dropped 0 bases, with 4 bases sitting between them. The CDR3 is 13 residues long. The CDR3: CASSYLSNYGYTF. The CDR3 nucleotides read TGTGCCAGCAGTTACCTGTCTAACTATGGCTACACCTTC.

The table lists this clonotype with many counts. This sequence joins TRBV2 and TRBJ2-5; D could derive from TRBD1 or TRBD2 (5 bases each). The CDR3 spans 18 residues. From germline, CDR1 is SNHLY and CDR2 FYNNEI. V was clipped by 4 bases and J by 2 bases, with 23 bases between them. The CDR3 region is CASSAVGDLRIMQETQYF. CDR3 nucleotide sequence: TGTGCCAGCAGTGCCGTGGGGGACCTACGAATTATGCAAGAGACCCAGTACTTC.

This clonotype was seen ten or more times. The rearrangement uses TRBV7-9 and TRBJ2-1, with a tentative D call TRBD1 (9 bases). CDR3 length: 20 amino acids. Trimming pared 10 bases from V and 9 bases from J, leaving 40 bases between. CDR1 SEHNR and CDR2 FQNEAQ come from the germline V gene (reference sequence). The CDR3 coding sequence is TGTGCCACCGTCCGATACGGGACAGGGAGGGGAGCGGGAGAGAGCGGTGAGCAGTTCTTC. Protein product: CATVRYGTGRGAGESGEQFF.

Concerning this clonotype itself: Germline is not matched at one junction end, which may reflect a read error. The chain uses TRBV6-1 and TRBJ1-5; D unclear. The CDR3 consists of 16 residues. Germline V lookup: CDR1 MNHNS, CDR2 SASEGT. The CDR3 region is CASSEMEHYSNQPRHF. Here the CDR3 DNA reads TGTGCCAGCAGTGAAATGGAGCACTATAGCAATCAGCCCCGGCATTTT.

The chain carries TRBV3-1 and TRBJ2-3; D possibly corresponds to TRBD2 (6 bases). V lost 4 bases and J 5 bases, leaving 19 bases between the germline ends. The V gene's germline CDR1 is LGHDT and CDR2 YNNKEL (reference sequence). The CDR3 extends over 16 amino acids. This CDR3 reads CASSRADGGSGDTQYF. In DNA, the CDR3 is TGTGCCAGCAGCCGGGCGGATGGGGGGTCCGGAGATACGCAGTATTTT.

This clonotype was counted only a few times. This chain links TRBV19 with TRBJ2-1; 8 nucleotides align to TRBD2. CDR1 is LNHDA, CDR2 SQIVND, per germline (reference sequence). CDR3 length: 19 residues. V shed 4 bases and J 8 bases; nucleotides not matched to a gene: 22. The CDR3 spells CASSTPRGAGGRKIHEQFF. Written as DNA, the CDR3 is TGTGCCAGTAGTACCCCCCGAGGTGCGGGAGGACGTAAAATCCATGAGCAGTTCTTC.

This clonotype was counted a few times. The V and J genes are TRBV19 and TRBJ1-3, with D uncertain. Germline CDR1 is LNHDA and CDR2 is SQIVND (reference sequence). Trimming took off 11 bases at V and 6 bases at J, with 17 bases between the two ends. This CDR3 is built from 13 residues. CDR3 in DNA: TGTGCCTCTTCTGGTCTCCTCTTAAACACCATATATTTT. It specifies CASSGLLLNTIYF.

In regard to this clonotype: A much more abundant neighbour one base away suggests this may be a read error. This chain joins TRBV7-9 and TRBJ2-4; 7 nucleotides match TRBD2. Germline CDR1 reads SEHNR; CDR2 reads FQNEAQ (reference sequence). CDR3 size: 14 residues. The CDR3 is CASSLGLSENIQCF. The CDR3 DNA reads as TGTGCCAGCAGCTTGGGACTATCCGAAAACATTCAGTGCTTC.